This entry concerns a single T cell receptor beta chain. These data originate in a study of blood T cell repertoires in COVID-19. Study-wide background: Both acute and convalescent COVID-19 samples were obtained from the United States, Italy and Spain.

Trimming pared 4 bases from V and 3 bases from J, leaving 3 bases between. Germline CDR1 SGHAT, CDR2 FQNNGV. The length of the CDR3 is 12 residues. Sequencing used immunoSEQ multiplex PCR; TCRdb keeps in-frame clones, though not all of them. The table lists some 220,000 clones, about 80% of them singletons. V gene TRBV11-2 combines with J gene TRBJ2-2, with D uncertain. This sequence originates from a young woman who had recovered from COVID-19. Sequencing used peripheral blood. The DNA for the CDR3 is TGTGCCAGCAGCTCTTACACCGGGGAGCTGTTTTTT. Protein sequence: CASSSYTGELFF.